The 32 T cell receptor beta chains below all came from one sample that was sequenced in a study of sequential checkpoint blockade in melanoma. Treatment here: randomized to nivolumab then ipilimumab (arm A) or the reverse (arm B). Clones were read by immunoSEQ multiplex PCR, and TCRdb kept only the in-frame ones, dropping some. This table holds just over 6,000 clones, roughly a fifth found once. The sequences come from tumor tissue (inferred from file names), collected from a patient given nivolumab and ipilimumab in sequence. All receptors derive from a human donor with melanoma.

By its share, this clone is medium-sized. The V gene is TRBV19, the J gene TRBJ1-1; weak D call: TRBD1 (6 bases). The CDR3 totals 13 residues. V lost 5 bases to trimming and J lost 3 bases, with 10 bases between them. Germline CDR1 is LNHDA and CDR2 is SQIVND (reference sequence). DNA of the CDR3: TGTGCCAGTAGTGCGTACAGGGACACTGAAGCTTTCTTT. Its translation is CASSAYRDTEAFF. The whole variable domain, remainder taken from reference TRBV19 and TRBJ1-1, is DGGITQSPKYLFRKEGQNVTLSCEQNLNHDAMYWYRQDPGQGLRLIYYSQIVNDFQKGDIAEGYSVSREKKESFPLTVTSAQKNPTAFYLCASSAYRDTEAFFGQGTRLTVV.

This clone was observed a few times. V gene TRBV19 combines with J gene TRBJ1-1; the match to TRBD1 covers 8 bases. Germline lookup yields CDR1 LNHDA and CDR2 SQIVND (reference sequence). V shed 4 bases, J shed 5 bases, and the junction held 3 bases outside the gene matches. The CDR3 has 13 residues. The CDR3 here is CASSTTGGTEAFF. CDR3 in DNA: TGTGCCAGTAGTACTACAGGGGGAACTGAAGCTTTCTTT. Drawing the rest from reference TRBV19 and TRBJ1-1, the complete variable domain is DGGITQSPKYLFRKEGQNVTLSCEQNLNHDAMYWYRQDPGQGLRLIYYSQIVNDFQKGDIAEGYSVSREKKESFPLTVTSAQKNPTAFYLCASSTTGGTEAFFGQGTRLTVV.

This clone was found many times. V and J are TRBV10-3 and TRBJ1-6, with TRBD1 as a possible D gene (5 bases). This CDR3 region has 15 residues. Germline CDR1 is ENHRY and CDR2 is SYGVKD. V was clipped by 3 bases and J by 4 bases, with 10 bases between them. The CDR3 nucleotides are TGTGCCATCAGTGAAGGGACCAAATATAATTCACCCCTCCACTTT. Protein product: CAISEGTKYNSPLHF.

This clone has ten or more counts. This chain joins TRBV6-1 and TRBJ1-5; D is possibly TRBD1 (6 bases). Germline V gives CDR1 MNHNS, CDR2 SASEGT. The germline V and J ends were trimmed by 1 base and 6 bases, with 13 bases remaining between them. The CDR3 length is 15 residues. The CDR3 DNA sequence: TGTGCCAGCAGTGAAGTCTGGGGGGCAGGTCAGCCCCAGCATTTT. This gives the protein CASSEVWGAGQPQHF.

CDR3 sequence reads: CASARTGRAYEQYF. For the CDR3, the DNA is TGTGCTAGTGCCAGGACAGGAAGAGCCTACGAGCAGTACTTC. The chain combines TRBV12-5 with TRBJ2-7, with TRBD1 identical over 7 bases. Germline CDR1 LGHNT, CDR2 FRNRAP. The CDR3 contains 14 residues. Unmatched junction bases numbered 8, after V lost 7 bases and J lost 2 bases. Variable domain in full (rest from reference TRBV12-5 and TRBJ2-7): DARVTQTPRHKVTEMGQEVTMRCQPILGHNTVFWYRQTMMQGLELLAYFRNRAPLDDSGMPKDRFSAEMPDATLATLKIQPSEPRDSAVYFCASARTGRAYEQYFGPGTRLTVT.

This chain joins TRBV6-8 and TRBJ2-3; no clear D gene. This CDR3 comprises 14 residues. V gave up 2 bases and J gave up 0 bases, with 6 bases separating them. Germline V gene sequence: CDR1 MNHGY, CDR2 SAAAGT. Here the CDR3 reads CASSYSRSTDTQYF. The CDR3 bases are TGTGCCAGCAGTTACAGTAGGAGCACAGATACGCAGTATTTT.

The rearrangement joins TRBV19 to TRBJ1-1, with a possible D match to TRBD1 (5 bases). CDR1 is LNHDA and CDR2 is SQIVND in the germline V gene (reference sequence). There are 15 residues in the CDR3. Between the trimmed V and J ends, which lost 1 base and 0 bases, there was a span of 9 bases. The CDR3 region is CASSIGGILNTEAFF. DNA for the CDR3: TGTGCCAGTAGTATAGGGGGGATACTGAACACTGAAGCTTTCTTT.

This sequence joins TRBV29-1 and TRBJ2-1; D is perhaps TRBD1 or TRBD2 (5 bases each). The CDR3 runs to 14 residues. Trimming cost V 4 bases and J 7 bases, with 17 bases left between them. From germline, CDR1 is SQVTM and CDR2 ANQGSEA. CDR3 sequence (DNA): TGCAGCGTTGCTGGGACGATAGCATATAATGAGCAGTTCTTC. Amino acids: CSVAGTIAYNEQFF.

The sample holds a few counts of this clone. The chain combines TRBV2 with TRBJ2-5, with 7 bases fitting TRBD1. Germline assignment: CDR1 SNHLY and CDR2 FYNNEI. This CDR3 comprises 13 residues. V lost 8 bases to trimming and J lost 5 bases; unmatched junction nucleotides: 8. CDR3 loop: CASHRGVVETQYF. DNA of the CDR3: TGTGCCAGCCACAGGGGTGTTGTGGAGACCCAGTACTTC. Supplemented by reference TRBV2 and TRBJ2-5, the full variable domain reads EPEVTQTPSHQVTQMGQEVILRCVPISNHLYFYWYRQILGQKVEFLVSFYNNEISEKSEIFDDQFSVERPDGSNFTLKIRSTKLEDSAMYFCASHRGVVETQYFGPGTRLLVL.

V and J are TRBV23-1 and TRBJ1-2; D remains unclear. TRBV23-1 is an ORF for which the function is uncertain. This CDR3 spans 16 amino acids. V dropped 7 bases and J dropped 1 base, with 19 bases sitting between them. CDR3 loop: CASNPRSKAYNYGYTF. The CDR3 DNA sequence: TGCGCCAGCAACCCCCGGTCAAAAGCATATAACTATGGCTACACCTTC.

This clone was seen at least ten times. The gene calls are TRBV6-8 and TRBJ2-7, with 10 bases matching TRBD1. Germline lookup yields CDR1 MNHGY and CDR2 SAAAGT. The CDR3 extends over 15 amino acids. Trimming cost V 0 bases and J 2 bases; bases outside gene matches: 1. CDR3 DNA: TGTGCCAGCAGTTACTCTGGACAGGGGGCCTACGAGCAGTACTTC. Protein product: CASSYSGQGAYEQYF.

The V call is TRBV11-3, the J call TRBJ1-2; unclear D gene. The germline V and J ends were trimmed by 5 bases and 4 bases, with 20 bases remaining between them. CDR1 is SGHNT, CDR2 YENEEA, per germline. The CDR3 spans 16 residues. This CDR3 reads CASSKLVSRKTYGYTF. The CDR3 bases are TGTGCCAGCAGCAAACTCGTGTCCCGAAAGACCTATGGCTACACCTTC.

This clone is medium-sized within its sample. The chain carries TRBV11-3 and TRBJ2-1, with unresolved D. The V end lost 5 bases, the J end lost 0 bases, and 11 bases lay between the germline ends. CDR3 length: 15 residues. Germline CDR1 and CDR2: SGHNT and YENEEA. The CDR3 here is CASSAGLHSYNEQFF. The CDR3 DNA reads TGTGCCAGCAGCGCCGGGTTACACTCCTACAATGAGCAGTTCTTC.

Relative to its sample, this clone is large. The V call is TRBV18, the J call TRBJ1-1; D gene uncertain. CDR1 is KGHSH and CDR2 is LQKENI in the germline V gene. Trimming removed 4 bases from V and 0 bases from J, with 15 bases in between. The CDR3 is made up of 16 amino acids. This CDR3 reads CASSLGGSLMNTEAFF. CDR3 sequence (DNA): TGTGCCAGCTCACTAGGCGGCAGCCTAATGAACACTGAAGCTTTCTTT.

The V and J genes are TRBV23-1 and TRBJ1-1; D may be TRBD1 (5 bases). TRBV23-1 is known as an ORF, though its function is uncertain. Deletions cut 6 bases from V and 0 bases from J, with 17 bases between. The CDR3 totals 16 residues. This CDR3 reads CASSPTRGLLNTEAFF. The CDR3 DNA sequence: TGCGCCAGCAGCCCGACAAGGGGACTCCTGAACACTGAAGCTTTCTTT.

Judged by abundance, this clone is medium-sized. The chain recombines TRBV19 with TRBJ2-3; 16 nucleotides align to TRBD2. From germline, CDR1 is LNHDA and CDR2 SQIVND (reference sequence). This CDR3 comprises 16 residues. V shed 5 bases and J 3 bases; nucleotides not matched to a gene: 2. The CDR3 region is CASSLGLAGGTDTQYF. As DNA, the CDR3 is TGTGCCAGTAGTCTGGGACTAGCGGGGGGGACAGATACGCAGTATTTT.

Ten or more counts support this clone. The V call is TRBV6-8, the J call TRBJ2-1; unclear D gene. Trimming shortened V by 5 bases and J by 10 bases, and 12 bases separated the two germline ends. From germline, CDR1 is MNHGY and CDR2 SAAAGT. This CDR3 has 12 residues. The CDR3 nucleotides read TGTGCCAGCAGTGATTTTAGTCGCGAGCAGTTCTTC. It yields the protein CASSDFSREQFF.

This clone ranks as medium-sized. The V call is TRBV6-8, the J call TRBJ1-3; D is undetermined. Per germline, CDR1 MNHGY and CDR2 SAAAGT. This CDR3 is built from 16 residues. V was shortened by 6 bases and J by 0 bases, with 15 bases between the two germline ends. CDR3 sequence reads: CASREHTGNSGNTIYF. CDR3 in DNA: TGTGCCAGCAGGGAACATACGGGAAACTCTGGAAACACCATATATTTT.

V is TRBV18 and J is TRBJ1-5; a weak D match, TRBD1 (5 bases). The V gene lost 1 base and the J gene lost 3 bases, with 10 bases spanning the gap. Germline assignment: CDR1 KGHSH and CDR2 LQKENI. CDR3 length equals 15 residues. As DNA, the CDR3 is TGTGCCAGCTCACCACTAGCCAGGGACAATCAGCCCCAGCATTTT. Translation: CASSPLARDNQPQHF.

The chain uses TRBV29-1 and TRBJ2-1; D possibly corresponds to TRBD1 (5 bases). Looked up from germline, CDR1 is SQVTM and CDR2 is ANQGSEA. The CDR3 has 15 residues. Trimming pared 5 bases from V and 2 bases from J, leaving 16 bases between. CDR3 nucleotides: TGCAGCGTTTCACCGGCAGGGTTAACCTACAATGAGCAGTTCTTC. Its protein is CSVSPAGLTYNEQFF.

The V call is TRBV5-1, the J call TRBJ2-5, with a tentative D call TRBD1 (5 bases). Germline assignment: CDR1 SGHRS and CDR2 YFSETQ. The V end was cut by 3 bases, the J end by 1 base, with 13 bases between. The CDR3 totals 15 residues. This CDR3 is CASSSAGALQETQYF. The CDR3 DNA reads TGCGCCAGCAGCTCGGCTGGGGCCCTCCAAGAGACCCAGTACTTC.

This clone was observed at least ten times. The chain joins TRBV11-3 to TRBJ2-3; perhaps TRBD2 as D (6 bases). Trimming stripped 5 bases from V and 6 bases from J, with 24 bases between. From germline, CDR1 is SGHNT and CDR2 YENEEA. The CDR3 spans 17 residues. This CDR3 reads CASSPRGSLTLPDTQYF. The DNA of the CDR3 is TGTGCCAGCAGCCCACGGGGGTCACTCACGCTCCCCGATACGCAGTATTTT. The entire variable domain, with the rest obtained from reference TRBV11-3 and TRBJ2-3, is as follows: EAGVVQSPRYKIIEKKQPVAFWCNPISGHNTLYWYLQNLGQGPELLIRYENEEAVDDSQLPKDRFSAERLKGVDSTLKIQPAELGDSAVYLCASSPRGSLTLPDTQYFGPGTRLTVL.

In this sample, this clone turned up a few times. CDR3 region: CASSFEGQGVRPQHF. The DNA for the CDR3 is TGTGCCAGCAGCTTTGAGGGACAGGGGGTTAGGCCCCAGCATTTT. This rearrangement joins TRBV11-3 to TRBJ1-5; 11 nucleotides line up with TRBD1. Germline CDR1 is SGHNT and CDR2 is YENEEA. With V trimmed by 3 bases and J by 9 bases, 7 bases remained unmatched. The CDR3 is made up of 15 amino acids.

This clone was detected only a few times. The gene calls are TRBV6-8 and TRBJ1-5; no clear D. The CDR3 is made up of 14 amino acids. Trimming took 9 bases from V and 1 from J, leaving 13 bases between them. In germline, CDR1 is MNHGY, CDR2 SAAAGT. The CDR3 DNA is TGTGCCAGTACGGGCGGTTCGAGCAATCAGCCCCAGCATTTT. It specifies CASTGGSSNQPQHF.

This clone came up a few times. This chain uses TRBV30 with TRBJ1-1; D gene uncertain. Deletions cut 1 base from V and 13 bases from J, with 13 bases between. CDR1 is GTSNPN, CDR2 SVGIG, per germline (reference sequence). There are 11 residues in the CDR3. DNA for the CDR3: TGTGCCTGGAGTGACTACATGGTTGGTTTCTTT. It codes for CAWSDYMVGFF.

The rearrangement uses TRBV11-3 and TRBJ2-2; 8 bases agree with TRBD2. V shed 5 bases, J shed 8 bases, and the junction held 7 bases outside the gene matches. CDR3 size: 14 residues. Germline V gene sequence: CDR1 SGHNT, CDR2 YENEEA. The CDR3 region has the DNA TGTGCCAGCAGCGGGACTAGGGGTCCGGGGGAGCTGTTTTTT. Translated: CASSGTRGPGELFF.

This clone was seen only a few times. The chain recombines TRBV6-8 with TRBJ1-1; D remains ambiguous. Germline V gives CDR1 MNHGY, CDR2 SAAAGT. Trimming took off 2 bases at V and 5 bases at J, with 18 bases between the two ends. CDR3 length: 16 amino acids. As DNA, the CDR3 is TGTGCCAGCAGTTACGTATTAGGACGATTAGGGACTGAAGCTTTCTTT. Encoded protein: CASSYVLGRLGTEAFF.

This clone was seen a handful of times. The chain links TRBV6-8 to TRBJ2-1; either TRBD1 or TRBD2 may supply D (5 bases each). The CDR3 loop spans 17 amino acids. V gave up 1 base and J gave up 3 bases, with 16 bases separating them. The germline V gene has CDR1 MNHGY and CDR2 SAAAGT. CDR3 nucleotide sequence: TGTGCCAGCAGTTACTATGGGACGGGAACCGACTACAATGAGCAGTTCTTC. This translates into CASSYYGTGTDYNEQFF.

This sequence joins TRBV19 and TRBJ2-5, with 11 bases lining up with TRBD2. Germline CDR1 LNHDA, CDR2 SQIVND (reference sequence). CDR3 length equals 17 residues. V was pared by 1 base and J by 4 bases, with 8 bases of the junction left unmatched. The CDR3 loop is CASSIVGLAGGRETQYF. DNA for the CDR3: TGTGCCAGTAGTATAGTAGGGCTAGCGGGGGGTAGAGAGACCCAGTACTTC.

The sample holds a few counts of this clone. This chain links TRBV9 with TRBJ2-4; D may be TRBD1 or TRBD2 (6 bases each). Trimming took 4 bases from V and 1 from J, leaving 21 bases between them. The CDR3 length is 18 residues. The germline V gene encodes CDR1 SGDLS and CDR2 YYNGEE. The CDR3: CASSPRRAGDLAKNIQYF. CDR3 sequence (DNA): TGTGCCAGCAGCCCCCGTCGGGCAGGGGACTTGGCCAAAAACATTCAGTACTTC.

The chain is built from TRBV10-2 and TRBJ2-3; a weak D match, TRBD2 (5 bases). Trimming removed 5 bases from V and 6 bases from J, with 15 bases in between. The CDR3 runs to 14 residues. CDR1 WSHSY and CDR2 SAAADI come from the germline V gene. CDR3: CASSTGLAGDTQYF. The CDR3 DNA sequence: TGCGCCAGCAGTACTGGACTGGCAGGCGATACGCAGTATTTT.

This clone occurred a few times. The chain is built from TRBV30 and TRBJ1-2; tentative D call: TRBD1 (6 bases). In germline, CDR1 is GTSNPN, CDR2 SVGIG (reference sequence). V lost 3 bases and J 2 bases, leaving 16 bases between the germline ends. CDR3 length equals 15 residues. As DNA, the CDR3 is TGTGCCTGGAGCCCCGGGGGGGGGCGGAACTATGGCTACACCTTC. It is translated as CAWSPGGGRNYGYTF.